These 22 T cell receptor beta chains came from one sample sequenced in a study of blood T cell repertoires in COVID-19. The table came from immunoSEQ multiplex PCR; TCRdb's copy has only in-frame clones and leaves some out. This sample has some 150,000 clones; roughly 90% occur once, and the top ten carry 0.95%. Sequenced input: peripheral blood. These receptors were taken from a woman in her forties or fifties with acute or convalescent COVID-19.

The CDR3 nucleotides are TGTGCCAGCAGCCAAGATTTCAGGACTAGCGGTCTCTACGAGCAGTACTTC. Translating it yields CASSQDFRTSGLYEQYF. J is TRBJ2-7 and V is TRBV4-2; 10 bases agree with TRBD2. Germline CDR1 is LGHNA and CDR2 is YNFKEQ. This CDR3 is 17 amino acids long. With V trimmed by 0 bases and J by 3 bases, 8 bases remained unmatched.

This rearrangement joins TRBV29-1 to TRBJ2-1; TRBD2 agrees at 8 bases. Germline V gene data show CDR1 as SQVTM and CDR2 as ANQGSEA. After removal of 4 bases from V and 3 bases from J, the junction contained 8 bases not matched to a gene. CDR3 size: 15 residues. The CDR3 DNA is TGCAGCGTTGTCAAGGGGCTAGCGGGCTACAATGAGCAGTTCTTC. It specifies CSVVKGLAGYNEQFF.

The chain uses TRBV12-3 or TRBV12-4 and TRBJ1-1; D unresolved. The CDR3 is 11 residues long. Trimming removed 2 bases from V and 6 bases from J, with 4 bases in between. The CDR3 region is CASSLYSEAFF. DNA for the CDR3: TGTGCCAGCAGTTTATACTCTGAAGCTTTCTTT.

A remark on this clone: The junction does not match germline at one end; this may be a read error. This chain joins TRBV11-2 and TRBJ1-1, with D possibly matching TRBD1 (6 bases). Germline lookup yields CDR1 SGHAT and CDR2 FQNNGV. The CDR3 contains 16 residues. CDR3 sequence: CASSLETGVLNTEAFF. CDR3 bases: TGTGCCAGCAGCCTAGAGACAGGAGTCTTGAACACTGAAGCTTTCTTT.

The chain recombines TRBV6-4 with TRBJ1-6; D is perhaps TRBD1 (6 bases). V lost 0 bases, J lost 9 bases, and 12 bases lay in between. CDR3 length equals 15 residues. Germline V gene data show CDR1 as MRHNA and CDR2 as SNTAGT. The DNA for the CDR3 is TGTGCCAGCAGTGACTCTTCATTGGGGGCTTCACCCCTCCACTTT. Translation gives CASSDSSLGASPLHF.

The chain combines TRBV18 with TRBJ1-4, with 7 bases aligning to TRBD1. The V gene's germline CDR1 is KGHSH and CDR2 LQKENI. V lost 1 base and J lost 2; bases outside the gene matches: 1. The CDR3 contains 15 residues. Written as DNA, the CDR3 is TGTGCCAGCTCACCACAGGGGGCGACTAATGAAAAACTGTTTTTT. Its protein product is CASSPQGATNEKLFF.

The chain combines TRBV5-4 with TRBJ2-7; TRBD2 matches 7 bases. This CDR3 comprises 15 residues. CDR1 is SGHNT and CDR2 is YYREEE in the germline V gene (reference sequence). V trimming: 1 base; J trimming: 1 base; junction bases outside the gene matches: 5. CDR3 DNA: TGTGCCAGCAGCTTGAATAGCGGGCTTTCCTACGAGCAGTACTTC. Protein product: CASSLNSGLSYEQYF. Looking up the rest from reference TRBV5-4 and TRBJ2-7 gives the full variable domain: ETGVTQSPTHLIKTRGQQVTLRCSSQSGHNTVSWYQQALGQGPQFIFQYYREEENGRGNFPPRFSGLQFPNYSSELNVNALELDDSALYLCASSLNSGLSYEQYFGPGTRLTVT.

The rearrangement links TRBV29-1 to TRBJ2-7; 10 bases map to TRBD1. The length of the CDR3 is 14 residues. Germline V lookup: CDR1 SQVTM, CDR2 ANQGSEA. The J segment lost 3 bases and the V segment lost 5 bases, leaving 7 bases of the junction unmatched. The CDR3 reads CSVTPGTGDYEQYF. The CDR3 DNA follows: TGCAGCGTTACCCCCGGGACAGGGGACTACGAGCAGTACTTC.

The J gene is TRBJ2-7, the V gene TRBV9; 9 positions agree with TRBD1. Germline V gene lookup returns CDR1 SGDLS and CDR2 YYNGEE. With V trimmed by 0 bases and J by 5 bases, 3 bases remained unmatched. The CDR3 is 14 amino acids. The CDR3 protein is CASSVGDRDHEQYF. As DNA, the CDR3 is TGTGCCAGCAGCGTAGGGGACAGGGACCACGAGCAGTACTTC.

This chain links TRBV4-2 with TRBJ1-2; a weak D match, TRBD1 (6 bases). CDR1 and CDR2 (germline): LGHNA, YNFKEQ. The germline V and J ends were trimmed by 4 bases and 3 bases, with 15 bases remaining between them. The CDR3 loop spans 15 amino acids. DNA of the CDR3: TGTGCCAGCAGCCCGAGGGGGGGAGCGTACTATGGCTACACCTTC. It codes for CASSPRGGAYYGYTF.

The genes are TRBV6-5 and TRBJ1-5, with 7 bases lining up with TRBD1. In germline, CDR1 is MNHEY, CDR2 SVGAGI. This CDR3 is 15 amino acids long. The V and J ends lost 5 bases and 2 bases, in that order; junction bases with no gene match: 6. The CDR3 DNA is TGTGCCAGCAGTATAAACAGGGGAGGCAATCAGCCCCAGCATTTT. Its translation is CASSINRGGNQPQHF.

V gene TRBV30 combines with J gene TRBJ2-5; D remains unclear. Germline V gene sequence: CDR1 GTSNPN, CDR2 SVGIG (reference sequence). Trimming cost V 2 bases and J 2 bases, with 9 bases left between them. The CDR3 is 13 residues long. This CDR3 reads CAWSSNIQETQYF. The CDR3 DNA reads as TGTGCCTGGAGTAGTAACATACAAGAGACCCAGTACTTC.

The J gene is TRBJ1-1, the V gene TRBV19; D possibly corresponds to TRBD1 (5 bases). CDR3 length: 14 amino acids. V lost 3 bases and J lost 5, with 13 bases in between. Germline loops: CDR1 LNHDA, CDR2 SQIVND (reference sequence). Here the CDR3 reads CASSIRFGQTEAFF. The CDR3 nucleotides are TGTGCCAGTAGTATTAGATTCGGACAAACTGAAGCTTTCTTT.

This clone has just one count. The rearrangement joins TRBV5-1 to TRBJ1-2, with D hard to call. Trimming removed 3 bases from V and 4 bases from J, with 13 bases in between. The CDR3 has 14 residues. Germline lookup yields CDR1 SGHRS and CDR2 YFSETQ. The CDR3 region is CASSSLSGGYGYTF. The CDR3 DNA sequence: TGCGCCAGCAGCTCATTGTCCGGAGGCTATGGCTACACCTTC.

V is TRBV12-5 and J is TRBJ2-2; 7 bases fit TRBD2. Germline-derived CDR1 and CDR2 are LGHNT and FRNRAP. V trimming: 1 base; J trimming: 7 bases; junction bases outside the gene matches: 9. This CDR3 region has 16 residues. CDR3: CASGLEGREGFGELFF. The CDR3 coding sequence is TGTGCTAGTGGTTTGGAGGGGAGGGAGGGCTTCGGGGAGCTGTTTTTT.

V and J are TRBV29-1 and TRBJ2-2; 13 bases align to TRBD2. With V trimmed by 5 bases and J by 4 bases, 4 bases remained unmatched. Germline CDR1 is SQVTM and CDR2 is ANQGSEA. CDR3 size: 15 residues. CDR3 sequence (DNA): TGCAGCGTTCTACTAGCGGGGGGGGCCACCGGGGAGCTGTTTTTT. It specifies CSVLLAGGATGELFF.

J is TRBJ2-7 and V is TRBV10-2; 7 bases match TRBD2. Losses at the gene ends were 7 bases for V and 2 bases for J; bases not matched to a gene: 11. CDR1 and CDR2 (germline): WSHSY, SAAADI. CDR3 size: 15 residues. The CDR3 loop is CASIRAAGMAYEQYF. The CDR3 region has the DNA TGCGCCAGCATCAGGGCAGCGGGAATGGCCTACGAGCAGTACTTC.

This rearrangement joins TRBV10-1 to TRBJ2-3; TRBD2 aligns across 13 bases. CDR3 size: 16 residues. V lost 5 bases and J lost 5; bases outside the gene matches: 7. The germline gives CDR1 WNHNN, CDR2 SYGVQD (reference sequence). As DNA, the CDR3 is TGCGCCAGCAGTCCCTTGACTAGCGGGGGGCTAGATACGCAGTATTTT. Translated: CASSPLTSGGLDTQYF.

The chain carries TRBV11-2 and TRBJ2-2, with D perhaps TRBD1 (5 bases). V dropped 5 bases and J dropped 0 bases, with 10 bases sitting between them. The V gene's germline CDR1 is SGHAT and CDR2 FQNNGV. The CDR3 is 15 amino acids. The CDR3 is CASSLQGSNTGELFF. The CDR3 bases are TGTGCCAGCAGCCTTCAGGGCTCGAACACCGGGGAGCTGTTTTTT.

There are a few counts of this clone. CDR3 DNA: TGTGCCAGCAGCCGTACAGGGACGAACACTGAAGCTTTCTTT. Encoded protein: CASSRTGTNTEAFF. This chain links TRBV11-2 with TRBJ1-1, with a weak D call TRBD1 (6 bases). V shed 5 bases and J shed 1 base, with 11 bases lying between them. Germline V gene sequence: CDR1 SGHAT, CDR2 FQNNGV. This CDR3 is 14 amino acids long.

The chain links TRBV7-9 to TRBJ1-1; TRBD1 might be the D (6 bases). The CDR3 consists of 11 residues. Germline loops: CDR1 SEHNR, CDR2 FQNEAQ (reference sequence). V lost 6 bases and J lost 8, with 10 bases in between. This CDR3 is CASRRTDEAFF. In DNA form, the CDR3 reads TGTGCCAGCAGGCGGACAGACGAAGCTTTCTTT.

The chain recombines TRBV3-1 (or the pseudogene TRBV3-2) with TRBJ2-5; 11 nucleotides match TRBD2. CDR1 LGHDT and CDR2 YNNKEL come from the germline V gene (reference sequence). Trimming removed 4 bases from V and 5 bases from J; junction bases left unmatched: 6. The CDR3 loop spans 15 amino acids. CDR3 residues: CASSLLAGVGETQYF. In nucleotides, the CDR3 is TGTGCCAGCAGCCTACTAGCGGGAGTCGGTGAGACCCAGTACTTC.